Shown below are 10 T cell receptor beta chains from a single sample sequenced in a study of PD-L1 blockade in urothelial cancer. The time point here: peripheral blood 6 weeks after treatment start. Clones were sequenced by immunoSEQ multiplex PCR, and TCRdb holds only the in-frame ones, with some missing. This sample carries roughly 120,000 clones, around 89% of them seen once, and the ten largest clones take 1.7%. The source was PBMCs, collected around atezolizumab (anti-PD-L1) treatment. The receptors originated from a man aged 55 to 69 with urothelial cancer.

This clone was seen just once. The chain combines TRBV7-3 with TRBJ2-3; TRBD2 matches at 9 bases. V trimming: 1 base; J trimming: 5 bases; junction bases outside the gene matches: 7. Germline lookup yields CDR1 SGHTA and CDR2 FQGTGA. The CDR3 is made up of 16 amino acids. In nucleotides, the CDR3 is TGTGCCAGCAGCTTAAGTAGCGGGAGAAGTCTAGATACGCAGTATTTT. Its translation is CASSLSSGRSLDTQYF.

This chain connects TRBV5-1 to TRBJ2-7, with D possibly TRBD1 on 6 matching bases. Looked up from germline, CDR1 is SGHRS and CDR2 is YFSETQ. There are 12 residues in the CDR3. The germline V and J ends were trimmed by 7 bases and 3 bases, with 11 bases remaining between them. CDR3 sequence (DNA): TGCGCCAGCTCCCGGGACAACTACGAGCAGTACTTC. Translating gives CASSRDNYEQYF.

In nucleotides, the CDR3 is TGTGCCAGCAGCCTACTAGCGGACTCCTACGAGCAGTACTTC. Translation gives CASSLLADSYEQYF. This sequence joins TRBV11-1 and TRBJ2-7, with 8 bases lining up with TRBD2. The CDR3 loop spans 14 amino acids. Trimming at V came to 5 bases and at J to 0 bases, leaving 3 bases not matched to a gene. Germline loops: CDR1 SGHAT, CDR2 FQDESV (reference sequence).

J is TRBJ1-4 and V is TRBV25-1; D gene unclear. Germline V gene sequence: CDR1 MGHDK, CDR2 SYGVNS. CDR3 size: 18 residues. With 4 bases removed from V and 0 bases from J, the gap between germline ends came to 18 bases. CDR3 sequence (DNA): TGTGCCAGCAGTGGTGGAGGGTTACCGTTTCCAACTAATGAAAAACTGTTTTTT. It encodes CASSGGGLPFPTNEKLFF.

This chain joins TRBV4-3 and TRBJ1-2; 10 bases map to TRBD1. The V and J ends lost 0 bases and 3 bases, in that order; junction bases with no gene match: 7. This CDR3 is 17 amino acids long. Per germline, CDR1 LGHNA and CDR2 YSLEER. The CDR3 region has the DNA TGCGCCAGCAGCCAAGATTCAAAGACAGGGGGCCACTATGGCTACACCTTC. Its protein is CASSQDSKTGGHYGYTF.

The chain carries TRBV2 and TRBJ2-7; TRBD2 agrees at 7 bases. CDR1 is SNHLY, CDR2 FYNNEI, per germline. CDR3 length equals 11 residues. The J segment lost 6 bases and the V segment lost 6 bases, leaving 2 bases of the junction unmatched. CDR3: CASRAGVEQYF. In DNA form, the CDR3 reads TGTGCCAGCAGGGCGGGAGTCGAGCAGTACTTC. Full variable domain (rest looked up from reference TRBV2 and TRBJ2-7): EPEVTQTPSHQVTQMGQEVILRCVPISNHLYFYWYRQILGQKVEFLVSFYNNEISEKSEIFDDQFSVERPDGSNFTLKIRSTKLEDSAMYFCASRAGVEQYFGPGTRLTVT.

As DNA, the CDR3 is TGTGCCAGCAGCACCCGACAGGGGCCGGACACTGAAGCTTTCTTT. It codes for CASSTRQGPDTEAFF. The gene calls are TRBV11-3 and TRBJ1-1; 8 nucleotides align to TRBD1. Losses at the gene ends were 5 bases for V and 3 bases for J; bases not matched to a gene: 8. The V gene's germline CDR1 is SGHNT and CDR2 YENEEA. This CDR3 contains 15 residues.

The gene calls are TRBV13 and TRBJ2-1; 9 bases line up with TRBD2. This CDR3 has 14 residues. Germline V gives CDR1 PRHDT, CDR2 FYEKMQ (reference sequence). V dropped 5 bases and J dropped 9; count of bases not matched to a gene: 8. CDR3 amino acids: CASSPGLASGEQFF. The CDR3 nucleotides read TGTGCCAGCAGCCCCGGACTAGCGTCAGGTGAGCAGTTCTTC.

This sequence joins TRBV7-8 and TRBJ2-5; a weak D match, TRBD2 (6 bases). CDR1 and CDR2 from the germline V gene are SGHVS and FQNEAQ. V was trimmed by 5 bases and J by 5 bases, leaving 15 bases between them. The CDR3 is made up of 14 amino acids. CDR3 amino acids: CASSLARGKETQYF. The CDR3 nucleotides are TGTGCCAGCAGCCTCGCTCGCGGGAAGGAGACCCAGTACTTC. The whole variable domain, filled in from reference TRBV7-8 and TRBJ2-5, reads GAGVSQSPRYKVAKRGQDVALRCDPISGHVSLFWYQQALGQGPEFLTYFQNEAQLDKSGLPSDRFFAERPEGSVSTLKIQRTQQEDSAVYLCASSLARGKETQYFGPGTRLLVL.

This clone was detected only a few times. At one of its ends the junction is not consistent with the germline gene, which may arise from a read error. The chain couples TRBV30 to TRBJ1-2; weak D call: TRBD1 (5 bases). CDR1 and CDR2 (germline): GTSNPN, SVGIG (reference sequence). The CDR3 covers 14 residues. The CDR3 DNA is TGTGCATGGAGTGTCTCCCGAGGACATCAAAGCTACACCTTC. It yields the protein CAWSVSRGHQSYTF.